The 23 T cell receptor beta chains presented below share a single source sample, sequenced in a study of cytomegalovirus exposure and HLA in healthy donors. With 60 Vbeta and 13 Jbeta primers, the PCR was carried out. Profiling relied on immunoSEQ multiplex PCR, and the TCRdb table lists in-frame clones only, not all of them. The profile shows more than 95,000 clones, roughly 85% of them singletons. What was sequenced was PBMCs. The source is a man aged 18 to 30 in good health and CMV-seropositive.

This clone was recorded only once. The chain has TRBV5-1 and TRBJ2-3, with 9 nucleotides matching TRBD2. CDR3 length: 15 residues. The V gene end was trimmed by 1 base and the J gene end by 11 bases; junction bases not matched to a gene: 11. Germline V gives CDR1 SGHRS, CDR2 YFSETQ. CDR3 in amino acids: CASSLSASGEGGQYF. CDR3 DNA sequence: TGCGCCAGCAGCTTGTCGGCTAGCGGGGAGGGTGGGCAGTATTTT.

This rearrangement joins TRBV19 to TRBJ1-5; D is perhaps TRBD1 (6 bases). The CDR3 totals 16 residues. Germline V gene sequence: CDR1 LNHDA, CDR2 SQIVND (reference sequence). V gave up 4 bases and J gave up 2 bases, with 15 bases separating them. Written as DNA, the CDR3 is TGTGCCAGTAGTACCTCTCCCGGGACACGCAATCAGCCCCAGCATTTT. Encoded protein: CASSTSPGTRNQPQHF.

The chain links TRBV7-9 to TRBJ1-4; D is ambiguous. V was pared by 6 bases and J by 8 bases, with 7 bases between. Germline V lookup: CDR1 SEHNR, CDR2 FQNEAQ (reference sequence). The CDR3 sequence is 11 residues long. The CDR3 reads CASSPREKLFF. The CDR3 region has the DNA TGTGCCAGCAGTCCGCGGGAAAAACTGTTTTTT.

This clone turned up a few times. The chain joins TRBV19 to TRBJ1-2, with unresolved D. V gave up 0 bases and J gave up 2 bases, with 7 bases separating them. CDR3 length: 14 amino acids. Germline CDR1 LNHDA, CDR2 SQIVND (reference sequence). Here the CDR3 DNA reads TGTGCCAGTAGTATAGACGCGGGGAACTATGGCTACACCTTC. It codes for CASSIDAGNYGYTF.

The chain uses TRBV10-3 and TRBJ2-5; D might be TRBD1 (6 bases). V lost 7 bases and J 4 bases, leaving 22 bases between the germline ends. CDR1 and CDR2 from the germline V gene are ENHRY and SYGVKD. The CDR3 has 16 amino acids. The CDR3 spells CAIKGTGSLKGETQYF. The DNA of the CDR3 is TGTGCCATCAAGGGAACAGGGTCCTTGAAAGGAGAGACCCAGTACTTC.

This clone was seen a few times. One junction end disagrees with the germline gene, perhaps due to a read error. This chain connects TRBV13 to TRBJ1-4; weak D call: TRBD1 (5 bases). The CDR3 totals 15 residues. Germline V gene data show CDR1 as PRHDT and CDR2 as FYEKMQ (reference sequence). In DNA form, the CDR3 reads TGTGCCAGCAGCCCCCCCAGGGTGCTATGGGAAAAACTTTTTTTT. It translates to CASSPPRVLWEKLFF.

V usage is TRBV30 and J usage is TRBJ2-5; 8 bases match TRBD1. The CDR3 runs 15 residues. Germline trimming cut 0 bases from V and 3 bases from J; bases unmatched to any gene: 6. Germline-derived CDR1 and CDR2 are GTSNPN and SVGIG (reference sequence). CDR3 DNA sequence: TGTGCCTGGAGTGTACCCAGGGGGCTTGAAGAGACCCAGTACTTC. Its translation: CAWSVPRGLEETQYF. Drawing the rest from reference TRBV30 and TRBJ2-5, the complete variable domain is SQTIHQWPATLVQPVGSPLSLECTVEGTSNPNLYWYRQAAGRGLQLLFYSVGIGQISSEVPQNLSASRPQDRQFILSSKKLLLSDSGFYLCAWSVPRGLEETQYFGPGTRLLVL.

The CDR3 nucleotides read TGCACCAGCAGCCGAAATAGCGGGGACTTAAGAGAGACCCAGTACTTC. Translating gives CTSSRNSGDLRETQYF. The J gene is TRBJ2-5, the V gene TRBV1; the tabulated D call, TRBD2, remains unverified against the DNA. TRBV1 is an annotated pseudogene. The CDR3 is 16 residues long.

About this clone: Within the sample, other DNA sequences also encode this same CDR3. The chain has TRBV5-1 and TRBJ1-1; D is unclear. The germline V gene has CDR1 SGHRS and CDR2 YFSETQ. V was trimmed by 4 bases and J by 3 bases, leaving 13 bases between them. The CDR3 totals 14 residues. In DNA, the CDR3 is TGCGCCAGCAGCCCCTGGACGGGAGACACTGAAGCTTTCTTT. Translated, it gives CASSPWTGDTEAFF.

The chain links TRBV9 to TRBJ2-1, with 8 nucleotides matching TRBD2. The CDR3 is 17 residues long. Germline CDR1 is SGDLS and CDR2 is YYNGEE. The V segment lost 4 bases and the J segment 7 bases; nucleotides outside the gene matches: 16. The chain's CDR3 is CASSNPLRGGGGNEQFF. The CDR3 bases are TGTGCCAGCAGCAATCCATTAAGGGGGGGCGGGGGGAATGAGCAGTTCTTC.

This chain joins TRBV29-1 and TRBJ1-2; D unclear. The germline CDR1 and CDR2 sequences are SQVTM and ANQGSEA. The CDR3 spans 11 residues. V lost 7 bases to trimming and J lost 5 bases, with 11 bases between them. Here the CDR3 DNA reads TGCAGCGCTCAGGATCCTTATGGCTACACCTTC. This gives the protein CSAQDPYGYTF.

In its sample, this clone was seen once. This chain connects TRBV6-4 to TRBJ2-3; the D gene is possibly TRBD2 (6 bases). Trimming took off 2 bases at V and 0 bases at J, with 15 bases between the two ends. From germline, CDR1 is MRHNA and CDR2 SNTAGT. This CDR3 has 17 residues. CDR3 nucleotides: TGTGCCAGCAGTGACGGGCCTGGGGACTCTAGCACAGATACGCAGTATTTT. This gives the protein CASSDGPGDSSTDTQYF.

In this sample, this clone turned up a few times. The junction departs from the called germline gene at one end, perhaps through a read error. This chain links TRBV9 with TRBJ1-1; unclear D gene. From germline, CDR1 is SGDLS and CDR2 YYNGEE. This CDR3 region has 16 residues. CDR3 nucleotide sequence: TGTGCCAGCAGCGTAGAGGACTGCTCGATGAACACTGAAGATTTCTTT. The encoded protein is CASSVEDCSMNTEDFF.

The rearrangement joins TRBV5-1 to TRBJ1-4; D is undetermined. CDR1 and CDR2 (germline): SGHRS, YFSETQ. Between the trimmed V and J ends, which lost 3 bases and 2 bases, there was a span of 5 bases. The CDR3 is 13 amino acids. The CDR3 DNA sequence: TGCGCCAGCAGCTCCCAGACTAATGAAAAACTGTTTTTT. As protein: CASSSQTNEKLFF.

This clone appeared a few times. The chain carries TRBV11-2 and TRBJ2-5; 8 bases line up with TRBD2. This CDR3 region has 15 residues. Germline CDR1 and CDR2: SGHAT and FQNNGV. After removal of 2 bases from V and 2 bases from J, the junction contained 4 bases not matched to a gene. CDR3 coding DNA: TGTGCCAGCAGCTTACAACTAGCGGTGCAAGAGACCCAGTACTTC. Translation gives CASSLQLAVQETQYF.

The gene calls are TRBV10-1 and TRBJ2-7; possibly TRBD1 for D (6 bases). The ends were cut back, 2 bases at V and 7 bases at J, with 15 bases in the middle. The germline CDR1 and CDR2 sequences are WNHNN and SYGVQD (reference sequence). The CDR3 has 14 amino acids. This CDR3 reads CASSEITGLGEQYF. CDR3 bases: TGCGCCAGCAGTGAGATAACAGGGCTGGGGGAGCAGTACTTC.

The chain links TRBV28 to TRBJ1-2; D not certain. The V end was cut by 6 bases, the J end by 3 bases, with 11 bases between. CDR1 is MDHEN and CDR2 is SYDVKM in the germline V gene. The CDR3 sequence is 13 residues long. CDR3 residues: CASSGRVHYGYTF. Written as DNA, the CDR3 is TGTGCCAGCAGCGGGAGAGTCCACTATGGCTACACCTTC.

This clone showed up just a few times. The rearrangement uses TRBV7-2 and TRBJ2-7; 8 nucleotides agree with TRBD2. The germline V gene has CDR1 SGHTA and CDR2 FQGNSA. The CDR3 is made up of 13 amino acids. V lost 5 bases, J lost 6 bases, and 6 bases stayed unmatched. CDR3 region: CASSMQRGLEQYF. In DNA form, the CDR3 reads TGTGCCAGCAGCATGCAGCGGGGGCTCGAGCAGTACTTC.

V and J are TRBV13 and TRBJ2-2; D remains ambiguous. This CDR3 region has 12 residues. The germline CDR1 and CDR2 sequences are PRHDT and FYEKMQ (reference sequence). V lost 3 bases and J lost 4, with 3 bases in between. CDR3 in DNA: TGTGCCAGCAGCTTCTCCACCGGGGAGCTGTTTTTT. This encodes CASSFSTGELFF.

This chain uses TRBV2 with TRBJ1-2; weak D call: TRBD1 (6 bases). The germline V and J ends were trimmed by 3 bases and 5 bases, with 13 bases remaining between them. The CDR3 spans 14 residues. Per germline, CDR1 SNHLY and CDR2 FYNNEI. The CDR3 DNA reads as TGTGCCAGCAGTGACAATACAGGGCTATATGGCTACACCTTC. Its protein product is CASSDNTGLYGYTF. The full variable domain, completed using reference TRBV2 and TRBJ1-2, is EPEVTQTPSHQVTQMGQEVILRCVPISNHLYFYWYRQILGQKVEFLVSFYNNEISEKSEIFDDQFSVERPDGSNFTLKIRSTKLEDSAMYFCASSDNTGLYGYTFGSGTRLTVV.

This clone was observed once. The chain employs TRBV7-9 and TRBJ2-7, with D hard to call. The germline V and J ends were trimmed by 6 bases and 5 bases, with 8 bases remaining between them. CDR3 length: 11 amino acids. Germline-derived CDR1 and CDR2 are SEHNR and FQNEAQ (reference sequence). Here the CDR3 DNA reads TGTGCCAGCAGTTCACTGGACGAGCAGTACTTC. Amino acids: CASSSLDEQYF.

The CDR3 loop is CASSLIGGNEQFF. CDR3 DNA sequence: TGTGCCAGCAGTTTAATCGGGGGGAATGAGCAGTTCTTC. The chain employs TRBV28 and TRBJ2-1; 7 bases align to TRBD2. The CDR3 spans 13 residues. Germline lookup yields CDR1 MDHEN and CDR2 SYDVKM. With 2 bases clipped from V and 7 bases from J, the junction kept 2 bases outside the gene matches. The complete variable domain, with remaining parts taken from reference TRBV28 and TRBJ2-1, reads DVKVTQSSRYLVKRTGEKVFLECVQDMDHENMFWYRQDPGLGLRLIYFSYDVKMKEKGDIPEGYSVSREKKERFSLILESASTNQTSMYLCASSLIGGNEQFFGPGTRLTVL.

The table lists this clone with a count of one. The chain combines TRBV10-3 with TRBJ2-3; D might be TRBD2 (6 bases). The V end was cut by 4 bases, the J end by 5 bases, with 10 bases between. Germline CDR1 reads ENHRY; CDR2 reads SYGVKD. The CDR3 is 13 residues long. CDR3 amino acids: CAISVAAGDTQYF. CDR3 DNA sequence: TGTGCCATCAGTGTTGCAGCGGGAGATACGCAGTATTTT.